Below, 28 T cell receptor beta chains from the same sample are listed, as sequenced in a study of long-term antiretroviral therapy in people with HIV. Runs used v3.0 of the immunoSEQ assay and were done at survey level. The method was immunoSEQ multiplex PCR; TCRdb's version includes in-frame clones alone and lacks a portion of them. The sample consists of more than 35,000 clones, about 95% of them appearing once. The sequencing used unsorted PBMCs, collected 3.7 years after starting antiretroviral therapy. All receptors come from a woman aged 45 to 65 with HIV.

This chain connects TRBV27 to TRBJ1-1; D uncertain. The V and J ends lost 7 bases and 0 bases respectively, with 15 bases between them. Germline V gene sequence: CDR1 MNHEY, CDR2 SMNVEV (reference sequence). This CDR3 is 15 amino acids long. The CDR3 loop is CASTSEVGMNTEAFF. CDR3 coding DNA: TGTGCCAGCACCTCAGAGGTAGGGATGAACACTGAAGCTTTCTTT.

The rearrangement uses TRBV30 and TRBJ2-1, with 7 bases lining up with TRBD2. V shed 0 bases and J 8 bases; nucleotides not matched to a gene: 1. The CDR3 is 12 residues long. The germline CDR1 and CDR2 sequences are GTSNPN and SVGIG (reference sequence). CDR3 in DNA: TGTGCCTGGAGTGTACGGGGGGATGAGCAGTTCTTC. As protein: CAWSVRGDEQFF. The full variable domain, completed using reference TRBV30 and TRBJ2-1, is SQTIHQWPATLVQPVGSPLSLECTVEGTSNPNLYWYRQAAGRGLQLLFYSVGIGQISSEVPQNLSASRPQDRQFILSSKKLLLSDSGFYLCAWSVRGDEQFFGPGTRLTVL.

This chain joins TRBV4-1 and TRBJ1-5; D not certain. CDR1 and CDR2 from the germline V gene are MGHRA and YSYEKL. Trimming shortened V by 0 bases and J by 9 bases, and 12 bases separated the two germline ends. The CDR3 is made up of 14 amino acids. CDR3 in DNA: TGCGCCAGCAGCCAAGACGCGAATCCTCGGCCCCAGCATTTT. Amino acid sequence: CASSQDANPRPQHF.

V and J are TRBV5-1 and TRBJ2-3; 12 bases map to TRBD2. CDR1 and CDR2 (germline): SGHRS, YFSETQ. With 4 bases clipped from V and 5 bases from J, the junction kept 11 bases outside the gene matches. This CDR3 has 17 residues. DNA for the CDR3: TGCGCCAGCAGCCCCCCTCTAGCGGGGGGGCTTATAGATACGCAGTATTTT. Protein product: CASSPPLAGGLIDTQYF.

This clone was detected a few times. This chain joins TRBV29-1 and TRBJ2-7; D not resolved. Trimming took 6 bases from V and 1 from J, leaving 13 bases between them. From germline, CDR1 is SQVTM and CDR2 ANQGSEA. The CDR3 is made up of 13 amino acids. CDR3 sequence (DNA): TGCAGCGTGAACCGACAAGGTTCCTACGAGCAGTACTTC. Protein sequence: CSVNRQGSYEQYF.

The chain has TRBV6-5 and TRBJ1-5; 7 nucleotides align to TRBD1. Germline V CDR1 and CDR2: MNHEY, SVGAGI. The V gene end was trimmed by 6 bases and the J gene end by 3 bases; junction bases not matched to a gene: 5. The CDR3 sequence is 14 residues long. CDR3 sequence: CASSKGTVNQPQHF. The CDR3 nucleotides read TGTGCCAGCAGCAAGGGGACAGTCAATCAGCCCCAGCATTTT.

The CDR3 region is CASKPGLAQKWELFF. CDR3 nucleotides: TGTGCCAGCAAGCCGGGACTAGCTCAAAAGTGGGAGCTGTTTTTT. The V call is TRBV5-6, the J call TRBJ2-2; 9 bases align to TRBD2. V shed 6 bases, J shed 9 bases, and the junction held 12 bases outside the gene matches. The CDR3 sequence is 15 residues long. The germline V gene has CDR1 SGHDT and CDR2 YYEEEE.

J is TRBJ1-1 and V is TRBV5-1; D gene ambiguous. The CDR3 has 17 amino acids. Per the germline V gene, CDR1 is SGHRS and CDR2 is YFSETQ. Trimming cost V 0 bases and J 1 base, with 16 bases left between them. The CDR3 nucleotides read TGCGCCAGCAGCTTGGCTCTGGGCAGCCCCCAGAACACTGAAGCTTTCTTT. It is translated as CASSLALGSPQNTEAFF.

This chain links TRBV5-1 with TRBJ1-1, with 10 bases matching TRBD1. Trimming at V came to 4 bases and at J to 2 bases, leaving 8 bases not matched to a gene. The germline V gene has CDR1 SGHRS and CDR2 YFSETQ. This CDR3 is 16 amino acids long. This CDR3 is CASSPLPTGGNTEAFF. For the CDR3, the DNA is TGCGCCAGCAGCCCCCTCCCGACAGGGGGCAACACTGAAGCTTTCTTT.

This clone appeared once. The J gene is TRBJ1-1, the V gene TRBV19; D not certain. CDR1 is LNHDA and CDR2 is SQIVND in the germline V gene (reference sequence). This CDR3 region has 16 residues. The V and J ends lost 1 base and 1 base respectively, with 13 bases between them. For the CDR3, the DNA is TGTGCCAGTAGTATAGCTAGGGTCCCGCCGAACACTGAAGCTTTCTTT. This encodes CASSIARVPPNTEAFF. Complete variable domain (other parts from reference TRBV19 and TRBJ1-1): DGGITQSPKYLFRKEGQNVTLSCEQNLNHDAMYWYRQDPGQGLRLIYYSQIVNDFQKGDIAEGYSVSREKKESFPLTVTSAQKNPTAFYLCASSIARVPPNTEAFFGQGTRLTVV.

The rearrangement uses TRBV7-9 and TRBJ2-1; D is ambiguous. V was clipped by 6 bases and J by 6 bases, with 12 bases between them. The CDR3 totals 13 residues. Germline CDR1 is SEHNR and CDR2 is FQNEAQ (reference sequence). The CDR3 region has the DNA TGTGCCAGCAGTCCCGTACTTGGCAATGAGCAGTTCTTC. This translates into CASSPVLGNEQFF.

The CDR3 nucleotides read TGCGCCAGCAGCCATCAACGGGACAGTGTATCCGCGTACGAGCAGTACTTC. This sequence encodes CASSHQRDSVSAYEQYF. The rearrangement joins TRBV4-1 to TRBJ2-7; TRBD1 matches at 7 bases. V lost 3 bases to trimming and J lost 4 bases; unmatched junction nucleotides: 15. The CDR3 loop spans 17 amino acids. Germline V CDR1 and CDR2: MGHRA, YSYEKL.

This clone has a single count. V is TRBV7-8 and J is TRBJ2-7, with TRBD1 identical over 7 bases. The CDR3 contains 14 residues. Looked up from germline, CDR1 is SGHVS and CDR2 is FQNEAQ. Trimming took 2 bases from V and 5 from J; bases not matched to a gene: 6. DNA of the CDR3: TGTGCCAGCAGCTTACAGGGACAGAGAAACGAGCAGTACTTC. The encoded protein is CASSLQGQRNEQYF.

The chain carries TRBV11-2 and TRBJ1-1; the D gene is possibly TRBD1 (5 bases). The CDR3 runs 12 residues. Germline V gene lookup returns CDR1 SGHAT and CDR2 FQNNGV. V lost 6 bases and J lost 11, with 16 bases in between. The CDR3 nucleotides are TGTGCCAGCAGTCCTCCGGGACTTGGGGCTTTCTTT. Translated: CASSPPGLGAFF. The full variable domain, in which reference TRBV11-2 and TRBJ1-1 provide the parts outside the CDR3, is EAGVAQSPRYKIIEKRQSVAFWCNPISGHATLYWYQQILGQGPKLLIQFQNNGVVDDSQLPKDRFSAERLKGVDSTLKIQPAKLEDSAVYLCASSPPGLGAFFGQGTRLTVV.

This chain links TRBV2 with TRBJ1-1; maybe TRBD1 (5 bases). With 8 bases removed from V and 0 bases from J, the gap between germline ends came to 13 bases. Germline CDR1 SNHLY, CDR2 FYNNEI. The CDR3 totals 14 residues. The CDR3 region is CASGQGRMNTEAFF. In DNA form, the CDR3 reads TGTGCCAGCGGGCAGGGTAGGATGAACACTGAAGCTTTCTTT.

V and J are TRBV13 and TRBJ1-2, with 7 bases matching TRBD1. Germline CDR1 is PRHDT and CDR2 is FYEKMQ (reference sequence). CDR3 length equals 16 residues. J lost 4 bases, V lost 5 bases, and 13 bases had no gene match. The CDR3 DNA is TGTGCCAGCAGCGACGGCCCTGACAGGGTAGCCTATGGCTACACCTTC. Translating gives CASSDGPDRVAYGYTF. Full variable domain (remainder filled in from reference TRBV13 and TRBJ1-2): AAGVIQSPRHLIKEKRETATLKCYPIPRHDTVYWYQQGPGQDPQFLISFYEKMQSDKGSIPDRFSAQQFSDYHSELNMSSLELGDSALYFCASSDGPDRVAYGYTFGSGTRLTVV.

The chain recombines TRBV7-9 with TRBJ1-3, with D hard to call. V gave up 5 bases and J gave up 7 bases, with 12 bases separating them. The germline V gene encodes CDR1 SEHNR and CDR2 FQNEAQ (reference sequence). This CDR3 comprises 13 residues. CDR3 in amino acids: CASSPRVGNTIYF. The DNA of the CDR3 is TGTGCCAGCAGCCCCCGGGTGGGGAACACCATATATTTT.

CDR3 sequence: CASSGDFSSSHNEQFF. CDR3 DNA sequence: TGTGCCAGCAGTGGGGACTTTTCCTCGTCCCACAATGAGCAGTTCTTC. The rearrangement links TRBV7-9 to TRBJ2-1; D is possibly TRBD2 (6 bases). Germline lookup yields CDR1 SEHNR and CDR2 FQNEAQ (reference sequence). V dropped 6 bases and J dropped 5 bases, with 20 bases sitting between them. There are 16 residues in the CDR3.

The genes are TRBV30 and TRBJ1-2; no firm D call. The CDR3 extends over 15 amino acids. In germline, CDR1 is GTSNPN, CDR2 SVGIG (reference sequence). V was trimmed by 0 bases and J by 4 bases, leaving 15 bases between them. The CDR3 region is CAWSVLLGGSYGYTF. CDR3 bases: TGTGCCTGGAGTGTACTCCTGGGAGGTAGCTATGGCTACACCTTC. The full variable domain, completed using reference TRBV30 and TRBJ1-2, is SQTIHQWPATLVQPVGSPLSLECTVEGTSNPNLYWYRQAAGRGLQLLFYSVGIGQISSEVPQNLSASRPQDRQFILSSKKLLLSDSGFYLCAWSVLLGGSYGYTFGSGTRLTVV.

As to this clone: The junction departs from the called germline gene at one end, perhaps through a read error. The chain links TRBV14 to TRBJ2-3, with TRBD2 matching over 11 bases. The CDR3 covers 12 residues. The germline CDR1 and CDR2 sequences are SGHDN and FVKESK. The CDR3 DNA is TGTGCCAGCAGCCCAAGGATGGGACTAGCGGTTTTT. It is translated as CASSPRMGLAVF.

To note about this clone: This sample also contains other DNA sequences that code for the same CDR3. The chain carries TRBV4-2 and TRBJ2-3, with 10 bases matching TRBD2. With V trimmed by 0 bases and J by 0 bases, 3 bases remained unmatched. Germline CDR1 LGHNA, CDR2 YNFKEQ. The CDR3 runs to 17 residues. The CDR3 DNA reads as TGTGCCAGCAGCCAAGAAGCGGGGGGGCTCAGCACAGATACGCAGTATTTT. Protein: CASSQEAGGLSTDTQYF.

This rearrangement joins TRBV5-3 to TRBJ2-7, with 13 bases fitting TRBD2. TRBV5-3 is marked as an open reading frame, function uncertain. Trimming at V came to 4 bases and at J to 3 bases, leaving 10 bases not matched to a gene. The CDR3 totals 17 residues. CDR3 nucleotide sequence: TGTGCCAGAAGCCGCGGACTAGCGGGGGCCTCCCTCTACGAGCAGTACTTC. Its translation: CARSRGLAGASLYEQYF.

The chain recombines TRBV5-6 with TRBJ1-5; TRBD1 matches at 10 bases. The V gene end was trimmed by 1 base and the J gene end by 4 bases; junction bases not matched to a gene: 5. The CDR3 length is 16 residues. Germline CDR1 and CDR2: SGHDT and YYEEEE. The CDR3 sequence: CASSLSRTGGNQPQHF. The DNA for the CDR3 is TGTGCCAGCAGCTTGTCCAGGACAGGGGGGAATCAGCCCCAGCATTTT.

V and J are TRBV29-1 and TRBJ2-7; no clear D gene. Germline V gives CDR1 SQVTM, CDR2 ANQGSEA. The CDR3 spans 11 residues. The V gene lost 7 bases and the J gene lost 3 bases, with 10 bases spanning the gap. CDR3 region: CSAKRSYEQYF. The DNA for the CDR3 is TGCAGCGCGAAAAGGAGCTACGAGCAGTACTTC.

The rearrangement uses TRBV19 and TRBJ1-6; no firm D call. Germline CDR1 LNHDA, CDR2 SQIVND (reference sequence). The CDR3 runs 15 residues. V was clipped by 5 bases and J by 5 bases, with 13 bases between them. CDR3 loop: CASSARREDNSPLHF. CDR3 nucleotide sequence: TGTGCCAGTAGTGCTCGACGAGAGGATAATTCACCCCTCCACTTT.

The chain couples TRBV9 to TRBJ2-5; TRBD2 matches 7 bases. The CDR3 is made up of 15 amino acids. The trim removed 4 bases at V and 0 bases at J, leaving 6 bases unmatched. The germline CDR1 and CDR2 sequences are SGDLS and YYNGEE. The DNA for the CDR3 is TGTGCCAGCAGCCCCGGGGGGACCTACCAAGAGACCCAGTACTTC. Translated: CASSPGGTYQETQYF.

This clone was counted once. The chain joins TRBV6-1 to TRBJ1-2; TRBD1 might be the D (6 bases). V was pared by 4 bases and J by 5 bases, with 8 bases between. The CDR3 is 12 residues long. Germline CDR1 MNHNS, CDR2 SASEGT. The CDR3 loop is CASSAQGYGYTF. The CDR3 nucleotides are TGTGCCAGCAGTGCACAGGGTTATGGCTACACCTTC.

In DNA, the CDR3 is TGTGCCAGTAGGGGGACTAGCGGGGGATACAATGAGCAGTTCTTC. Translating it yields CASRGTSGGYNEQFF. This chain links TRBV19 with TRBJ2-1; 14 bases map to TRBD2. The ends lost 6 bases at V and 4 bases at J; junction bases unmatched: 2. Germline V lookup: CDR1 LNHDA, CDR2 SQIVND (reference sequence). This CDR3 comprises 15 residues.